This TCR beta chain derives from a study of CD8 T cells in ankylosing spondylitis. Germline V gene data show CDR1 as MNHNS and CDR2 as SASEGT. Trimming cost V 3 bases and J 2 bases, with 15 bases left between them. The CDR3 extends over 16 amino acids. From the 5' RACE reads, TCRdb called clonotypes with MiXCR, one entry per CDR3 protein. There are 210,000 or so distinct CDR3 sequences in the sample; roughly 25% occur only once, and around 6.3% lies in the top ten. This clonotype appeared once. What it binds is unknown. It may be a read error: a sequence one base away is much more abundant. Findings of the study overall: Matched synovial fluid from ankylosing spondylitis patients was reported to be enriched for disease-linked clones.

The chain has TRBV6-1 and TRBJ2-3; D remains ambiguous. Sequencing input: blood, either unsorted or a sorted T cell fraction (not recorded which). The receptor was isolated from a male donor with ankylosing spondylitis or in good health (not recorded which). CDR3 region: CASSDLLKLATDTQYF. CDR3 nucleotides: TGTGCCAGCAGTGACCTTTTGAAGTTAGCCACAGATACGCAGTATTTT.